This note documents a single TCR beta chain sequence. This record belongs to a study of Ad26.COV2.S vaccination and SARS-CoV-2 variants. Per germline, CDR1 SGHNT and CDR2 YYREEE (reference sequence). The CDR3 spans 16 residues. V lost 3 bases and J 5 bases, leaving 15 bases between the germline ends. Treatment in this sample: about 20 received Ad26.COV2.S at low or high dose, single or two shots; five or six received placebo; per-sample allocation not given. Sampling was performed 63 days after the first vaccine or placebo injection. Boston hosted the donor, who was an adult aged 18-55 years. Produced via immunoSEQ multiplex PCR; TCRdb's table is partial and in-frame only. The profile shows fewer than 400,000 clones, around four fifths of them singletons.

The V and J genes are TRBV5-4 and TRBJ1-6; no definite D call. The sequencing used peripheral blood, collected in a trial of Ad26.COV2.S vaccine versus placebo. This receptor was identified in a person aged 18 to 59 who received the Ad26.COV2.S COVID-19 vaccine or a placebo. In DNA form, the CDR3 reads TGTGCCAGCAGCTCGCCACTAGGCGCAGATAATTCACCCCTCCACTTT. It specifies CASSSPLGADNSPLHF.